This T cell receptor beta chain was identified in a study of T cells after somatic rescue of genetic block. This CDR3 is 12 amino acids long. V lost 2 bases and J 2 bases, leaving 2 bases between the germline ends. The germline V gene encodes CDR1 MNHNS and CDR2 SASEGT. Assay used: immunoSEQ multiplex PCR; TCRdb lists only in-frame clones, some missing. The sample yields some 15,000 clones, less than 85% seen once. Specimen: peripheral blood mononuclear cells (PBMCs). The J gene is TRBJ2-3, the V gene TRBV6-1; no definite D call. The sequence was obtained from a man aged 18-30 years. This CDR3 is CASSELTDTQYF. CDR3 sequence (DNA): TGTGCCAGCAGTGAACTCACAGATACGCAGTATTTT.